This TCR beta chain was sequenced during a study of cytomegalovirus exposure and HLA in healthy donors. Primers included in the PCR were 60 Vbeta and 13 Jbeta primers. Method: immunoSEQ multiplex PCR; TCRdb's copy keeps in-frame clones and lacks some. The profile covers approximately 150,000 clones, with approximately 78% appearing a single time and 6.2% taken by the ten largest. The study's findings and limits: TCR beta V segments were, for the most part, productive about 87% or about 30% of the time in an earlier analysis.

The CDR3 has 15 residues. From germline, CDR1 is SGHRS and CDR2 YFSETQ. V was pared by 1 base and J by 7 bases, with 4 bases of the junction left unmatched. For this clone: Its antigen is unknown.

The chain combines TRBV5-1 with TRBJ2-2; 10 nucleotides align to TRBD2. The sequencing input was PBMCs. The receptor was isolated from a woman between 40 and 50 years old in good health and CMV-seropositive. The CDR3 region is CASSLLGTSDGELFF. CDR3 sequence (DNA): TGCGCCAGCAGCTTGCTCGGGACTAGCGACGGGGAGCTGTTTTTT.